One sample yielded the 26 T cell receptor beta chains listed below, sequenced in a study of sequential checkpoint blockade in melanoma. Treatment described: randomized to nivolumab then ipilimumab (arm A) or the reverse (arm B). Sequencing used immunoSEQ multiplex PCR; TCRdb keeps in-frame clones, though not all of them. The sample consists of 10,000 to 11,000 clones, roughly 50% of them appearing once. The specimen was CD8+ T cells sorted from blood (inferred from file names), collected from a patient given nivolumab and ipilimumab in sequence. Source of these receptors: a human donor with melanoma.

This clone was recorded only once. V is TRBV27 and J is TRBJ2-3, with D possibly TRBD2 on 7 matching bases. This CDR3 comprises 14 residues. Between the trimmed V and J ends, which lost 4 bases and 2 bases, there was a span of 10 bases. The germline V gene has CDR1 MNHEY and CDR2 SMNVEV (reference sequence). The chain's CDR3 is CASSSAGATDTQYF. For the CDR3, the DNA is TGTGCCAGCAGTTCGGCGGGGGCCACAGATACGCAGTATTTT.

Remarks on this clone: The junction and the germline gene differ at one end; a read error may be behind it. The gene calls are TRBV28 and TRBJ2-7, with 10 bases fitting TRBD2. Germline lookup yields CDR1 MDHEN and CDR2 SYDVKM. The CDR3 covers 14 residues. CDR3 DNA: TGTGCCACCCACACTAGCGGGGCTAAATACGAGCAGTGCTTC. Its protein product is CATHTSGAKYEQCF.

The gene calls are TRBV4-3 and TRBJ2-1, with TRBD2 as a possible D gene (6 bases). Germline values: CDR1 LGHNA, CDR2 YSLEER. The CDR3 length is 16 residues. The ends were cut back, 0 bases at V and 3 bases at J, with 12 bases in the middle. CDR3 region: CASSQDPAGVYNEQFF. CDR3 nucleotide sequence: TGCGCCAGCAGCCAAGATCCAGCGGGCGTCTACAATGAGCAGTTCTTC.

This clone has just one count. The rearrangement links TRBV28 to TRBJ2-7; 10 bases are a match to TRBD2. The V and J ends lost 5 bases and 2 bases, in that order; junction bases with no gene match: 9. The CDR3 loop spans 16 amino acids. Germline V gene lookup returns CDR1 MDHEN and CDR2 SYDVKM. The CDR3 sequence is CASSHPRTSGPYEQYF. CDR3 coding DNA: TGTGCCAGCAGTCACCCCCGGACTAGCGGTCCCTACGAGCAGTACTTC. Full variable domain (remainder filled in from reference TRBV28 and TRBJ2-7): DVKVTQSSRYLVKRTGEKVFLECVQDMDHENMFWYRQDPGLGLRLIYFSYDVKMKEKGDIPEGYSVSREKKERFSLILESASTNQTSMYLCASSHPRTSGPYEQYFGPGTRLTVT.

The CDR3 DNA follows: TGTGCCAGCACCCCCCTTCTAGCGGGGGCCTACGAGCAGTACTTC. Translated: CASTPLLAGAYEQYF. The rearrangement links TRBV6-6 to TRBJ2-7; TRBD2 matches 10 bases. Germline V gene data show CDR1 as MNHNY and CDR2 as SVGAGI (reference sequence). V lost 7 bases and J lost 2; bases outside the gene matches: 8. This CDR3 spans 15 amino acids.

The rearrangement links TRBV10-3 to TRBJ2-7, with D possibly being TRBD2 (6 bases). Germline CDR1 reads ENHRY; CDR2 reads SYGVKD. The CDR3 has 14 residues. V lost 3 bases and J 2 bases, leaving 11 bases between the germline ends. The CDR3 loop reads CAISEQRAAYEQYF. DNA of the CDR3: TGTGCCATCAGTGAACAGCGGGCCGCCTACGAGCAGTACTTC.

The chain recombines TRBV10-3 with TRBJ2-5; the D is unclear. The better agreement between TRBJ2-7 and the DNA end casts doubt on the J call. Germline CDR1 is ENHRY and CDR2 is SYGVKD. The CDR3 length is 16 residues. This CDR3 is CAISPTHLNPSYEQYF. DNA for the CDR3: TGTGCCATCAGTCCGACTCACCTAAACCCTTCCTACGAGCAGTACTTC.

This chain joins TRBV30 and TRBJ2-7; D is possibly TRBD1 (5 bases). This CDR3 is built from 12 residues. V dropped 7 bases and J dropped 3 bases, with 13 bases sitting between them. In germline, CDR1 is GTSNPN, CDR2 SVGIG (reference sequence). The CDR3 bases are TGTGCCTCTACAGGCATCGACTACGAGCAGTACTTC. Protein: CASTGIDYEQYF. Supplemented by reference TRBV30 and TRBJ2-7, the full variable domain reads SQTIHQWPATLVQPVGSPLSLECTVEGTSNPNLYWYRQAAGRGLQLLFYSVGIGQISSEVPQNLSASRPQDRQFILSSKKLLLSDSGFYLCASTGIDYEQYFGPGTRLTVT.

The chain couples TRBV9 to TRBJ2-7; D may be TRBD2 (6 bases). Looked up from germline, CDR1 is SGDLS and CDR2 is YYNGEE. V was pared by 4 bases and J by 7 bases, with 12 bases between. The CDR3 has 12 residues. The CDR3 is CASSYGGIEQYF. In nucleotides, the CDR3 is TGTGCCAGCAGCTACGGGGGAATTGAGCAGTACTTC. Full variable domain (outside the CDR3, taken from reference TRBV9 and TRBJ2-7): DSGVTQTPKHLITATGQRVTLRCSPRSGDLSVYWYQQSLDQGLQFLIQYYNGEERAKGNILERFSAQQFPDLHSELNLSSLELGDSALYFCASSYGGIEQYFGPGTRLTVT.

J is TRBJ2-7 and V is TRBV30, with TRBD1 identical over 9 bases. The V segment lost 7 bases and the J segment 3 bases; nucleotides outside the gene matches: 7. CDR3 length: 13 amino acids. Germline-derived CDR1 and CDR2 are GTSNPN and SVGIG (reference sequence). CDR3 nucleotides: TGTGCCTCCAGCCAGGACAGGGGCTACGAGCAGTACTTC. Translating gives CASSQDRGYEQYF.

This sequence joins TRBV7-9 and TRBJ2-5, with 10 bases identical to TRBD2. The J call may not be correct, given that the DNA end is closer to TRBJ2-7. This CDR3 is 16 amino acids long. Germline CDR1 SEHNR, CDR2 FQNEAQ (reference sequence). CDR3 DNA sequence: TGTGCCAGCAGCTTAGTTTCTAGCGGGAGTCGATACGAGCAGTACTTC. Protein: CASSLVSSGSRYEQYF.

The V call is TRBV5-5, the J call TRBJ1-1; D unclear. The CDR3 sequence is 15 residues long. Germline loops: CDR1 SGHKS, CDR2 YYEKEE (reference sequence). V was clipped by 0 bases and J by 2 bases, with 11 bases between them. CDR3 nucleotides: TGTGCCAGCAGCTTGGAGTTGGCGGTAAACACTGAAGCTTTCTTT. Translating gives CASSLELAVNTEAFF.

This clone was seen more than once but under ten times. The genes are TRBV13 and TRBJ2-7; TRBD1 is a possible D gene (6 bases). Trimming took off 4 bases at V and 3 bases at J, with 13 bases between the two ends. Germline V gene data show CDR1 as PRHDT and CDR2 as FYEKMQ (reference sequence). The CDR3 consists of 14 residues. CDR3: CASSSGTKLYEQYF. The CDR3 nucleotides are TGTGCCAGCAGCTCCGGGACAAAGCTCTACGAGCAGTACTTC.

The V call is TRBV11-2, the J call TRBJ2-1; perhaps TRBD1 as D (5 bases). Trimming took off 1 base at V and 8 bases at J, with 15 bases between the two ends. The CDR3 is made up of 15 amino acids. Germline V gene lookup returns CDR1 SGHAT and CDR2 FQNNGV. The CDR3 sequence: CASSLGLTEVDEQFF. The CDR3 nucleotides read TGTGCCAGCAGCTTAGGACTGACAGAGGTAGATGAGCAGTTCTTC.

The chain has TRBV29-1 and TRBJ2-2; 7 positions agree with TRBD1. CDR1 is SQVTM and CDR2 is ANQGSEA in the germline V gene. The V and J ends lost 4 bases and 5 bases, in that order; junction bases with no gene match: 10. This CDR3 has 15 amino acids. This CDR3 is CSVVDYEGATGELFF. For the CDR3, the DNA is TGCAGCGTTGTTGATTACGAGGGGGCGACCGGGGAGCTGTTTTTT.

This chain links TRBV29-1 with TRBJ2-7; a weak D match, TRBD1 (5 bases). V gave up 4 bases and J gave up 2 bases, with 12 bases separating them. This CDR3 contains 13 residues. Germline lookup yields CDR1 SQVTM and CDR2 ANQGSEA. CDR3 in DNA: TGCAGCGTTGTATATCCAGGGACCTACGAGCAGTACTTC. Translated, it gives CSVVYPGTYEQYF.

This clone was detected only a few times. The chain couples TRBV15 to TRBJ2-1; D is possibly TRBD2 (6 bases). V was pared by 2 bases and J by 8 bases, with 22 bases between. The CDR3 spans 17 residues. CDR1 is LNHNV and CDR2 is YYDKDF in the germline V gene (reference sequence). The CDR3 spells CATSRLTGARIGDEQFF. As DNA, the CDR3 is TGTGCCACCAGCAGATTAACGGGAGCCCGAATCGGTGATGAGCAGTTCTTC. Complete variable domain (other parts from reference TRBV15 and TRBJ2-1): DAMVIQNPRYQVTQFGKPVTLSCSQTLNHNVMYWYQQKSSQAPKLLFHYYDKDFNNEADTPDNFQSRRPNTSFCFLDIRSPGLGDTAMYLCATSRLTGARIGDEQFFGPGTRLTVL.

The chain combines TRBV9 with TRBJ2-7; tentative D call: TRBD2 (6 bases). This CDR3 has 15 amino acids. V was trimmed by 3 bases and J by 1 base, leaving 14 bases between them. Germline V gene lookup returns CDR1 SGDLS and CDR2 YYNGEE. DNA for the CDR3: TGTGCCAGCAGCGACGACCTGGGGGGTTCCTACGAGCAGTACTTC. This sequence encodes CASSDDLGGSYEQYF.

The CDR3, as DNA: TGTGCCAGCAGTTTAACAGTGGACTCTGGAAACACCATATATTTT. This gives the protein CASSLTVDSGNTIYF. The chain has TRBV27 and TRBJ1-3; unclear D gene. V lost 2 bases and J lost 0, with 8 bases in between. Germline CDR1 is MNHEY and CDR2 is SMNVEV (reference sequence). The CDR3 contains 15 residues.

This chain connects TRBV5-1 to TRBJ2-3, with 9 bases matching TRBD1. The germline gives CDR1 SGHRS, CDR2 YFSETQ. There are 14 residues in the CDR3. V shed 4 bases, J shed 3 bases, and the junction held 3 bases outside the gene matches. CDR3 amino acids: CASSPGQGTDTQYF. CDR3 bases: TGCGCCAGCAGCCCTGGACAGGGGACAGATACGCAGTATTTT.

The genes are TRBV29-1 and TRBJ2-1; 11 nucleotides match TRBD2. The J segment lost 7 bases and the V segment lost 6 bases, leaving 5 bases of the junction unmatched. Germline V gene data show CDR1 as SQVTM and CDR2 as ANQGSEA. The CDR3 consists of 13 residues. The CDR3 here is CSVRLAGFNEQFF. CDR3 bases: TGCAGCGTCAGACTAGCGGGATTTAATGAGCAGTTCTTC.

J is TRBJ2-7 and V is TRBV6-5; 7 nucleotides agree with TRBD2. After removal of 2 bases from V and 11 bases from J, the junction contained 3 bases not matched to a gene. Germline values: CDR1 MNHEY, CDR2 SVGAGI. The CDR3 covers 11 residues. The CDR3: CASSYGREEYF. The CDR3 DNA sequence: TGTGCCAGCAGTTACGGTCGGGAGGAGTACTTC.

The chain links TRBV2 to TRBJ2-1; a possible D gene is TRBD2 (6 bases). The CDR3 has 13 amino acids. V shed 7 bases and J shed 7 bases, with 14 bases lying between them. Germline V lookup: CDR1 SNHLY, CDR2 FYNNEI. CDR3 sequence: CASNEGGWNEQFF. The CDR3, as DNA: TGTGCCAGCAATGAGGGAGGTTGGAATGAGCAGTTCTTC.

This clone was found a few times. J is TRBJ2-5 and V is TRBV7-9; possibly TRBD2 for D (6 bases). The length of the CDR3 is 12 residues. Germline values: CDR1 SEHNR, CDR2 FQNEAQ (reference sequence). The V end lost 10 bases, the J end lost 2 bases, and 11 bases lay between the germline ends. The CDR3 protein is CAIADLQETQYF. The CDR3 coding sequence is TGTGCCATAGCGGACCTGCAAGAGACCCAGTACTTC.

The chain recombines TRBV10-2 with TRBJ2-3; D is undetermined. This CDR3 region has 14 residues. V was shortened by 0 bases and J by 3 bases, with 7 bases between the two germline ends. Germline V gene data show CDR1 as WSHSY and CDR2 as SAAADI. The CDR3 reads CASSESLSTDTQYF. In DNA, the CDR3 is TGCGCCAGCAGTGAGTCTCTGTCGACAGATACGCAGTATTTT.

V is TRBV7-9 and J is TRBJ2-7; no clear D. Trimming pared 5 bases from V and 5 bases from J, leaving 13 bases between. The CDR3 is made up of 13 amino acids. In germline, CDR1 is SEHNR, CDR2 FQNEAQ (reference sequence). Written as DNA, the CDR3 is TGTGCCAGCAGCCCAGAGGTGATCGACGAGCAGTACTTC. Encoded protein: CASSPEVIDEQYF.